A selection of T cell receptor beta chains follows, all from one sample in a study of shared clonotypes between healthy human individuals. TCRdb's table, derived via immunoSEQ multiplex PCR, lists solely in-frame clones and lacks some. The table has roughly 1,100,000 clones, under 80% seen once; the top ten hold roughly 1.5%. The material sequenced was memory CD4+ T cells sorted from blood. The receptors come from a man younger than 35 in good health. Each CDR3 is given with its conserved first and last residue. D genes are given only for firm matches. Only part of the rows carry a size: once, few, many, or a class if the clone is expanded.

>-|TRBV9|TRBJ2-5|-
CASSVGGALETQYF
TGTGCCAGCAGCGTAGGGGGGGCCCTGGAGACCCAGTACTTC
>-|TRBV7-2|TRBJ2-7|few
CASSPRRSYEQYF
TGTGCCAGCAGCCCCCGACGGAGCTACGAGCAGTACTTC
>-|TRBV7-9|TRBJ2-7|-
CASSLDWTGYEQYF
TGTGCCAGCAGCTTAGATTGGACGGGTTACGAGCAGTACTTC
>-|TRBV2|TRBJ2-6|few
CASTDRFSGANVLTF
TGTGCCAGCACAGACAGGTTCTCTGGGGCCAACGTCCTGACTTTC
>-|TRBV18|TRBJ1-2|-
CASSRADHYGYTF
TGTGCCAGCTCACGCGCGGATCATTATGGCTACACCTTC
>-|TRBV10-3|TRBJ1-2|-
CAISGRQGPEGGYTF
TGTGCCATCAGTGGTCGGCAGGGGCCCGAGGGGGGCTACACCTTC
>TRBD1|TRBV10-3|TRBJ2-6|-
CAISRDSPGANVLTF
TGTGCCATCAGCAGGGACAGCCCTGGGGCCAACGTCCTGACTTTC
>-|TRBV2|TRBJ2-5|few
CASSVVYQETQYF
TGTGCCAGCAGTGTGGTGTACCAAGAGACCCAGTACTTC
>-|TRBV12-5|TRBJ1-1|-
CASGLSMDSTEAFF
TGTGCTAGTGGTTTATCTATGGATTCCACTGAAGCTTTCTTT
>-|TRBV19|TRBJ1-5|-
CASSQLNQPQHF
TGTGCCAGTAGTCAACTCAATCAGCCCCAGCATTTT
>-|TRBV6-5|TRBJ1-4|-
CASSLTVTNEKLFF
TGTGCCAGCAGTTTGACAGTTACTAATGAAAAACTGTTTTTT
>-|TRBV5-6|TRBJ1-1|-
CASSFDGRWRAFF
TGTGCCAGCAGCTTTGACGGCCGTTGGAGAGCTTTCTTT
>-|TRBV18|TRBJ1-1|-
CASSPLTGLNNEAFF
TGTGCCAGCTCACCACTTACAGGGTTGAATAATGAAGCTTTCTTT
>TRBD1|TRBV6-1|TRBJ1-5|-
CASALRGTGQPQHF
TGTGCCAGCGCCCTTAGGGGGACAGGTCAGCCCCAGCATTTT
>-|TRBV28|TRBJ1-6|-
CASSLPPGGGWHNSPLHF
TGTGCCAGCAGTTTACCCCCCGGGGGAGGGTGGCATAATTCACCCCTCCACTTT
>-|TRBV19|TRBJ1-5|few
CASSIPRARGQPQHF
TGTGCCAGTAGTATCCCTCGGGCCAGAGGCCAGCCCCAGCATTTT
>-|TRBV19|TRBJ1-1|few
CASSTSWAVNTEAFF
TGTGCCAGTAGTACCTCCTGGGCAGTGAACACTGAAGCTTTCTTT
>TRBD1|TRBV14|TRBJ1-1|-
CASRQGGWGNTEAFF
TGTGCCAGCCGACAGGGCGGATGGGGGAACACTGAAGCTTTCTTT